This record concerns one T cell receptor beta chain sequence. The time point is: peripheral blood 6 weeks after treatment start. Patients had locally advanced or metastatic urothelial carcinoma. The method was immunoSEQ multiplex PCR; TCRdb's version includes in-frame clones alone and lacks a portion of them. There are about 48,000 clones in the sample; approximately 78% occur only once, and roughly 10% lies in the top ten. These data belong to a study of PD-L1 blockade in urothelial cancer. CDR1 LGHNA and CDR2 YNFKEQ come from the germline V gene. This CDR3 is built from 15 residues. V lost 0 bases and J 6 bases, leaving 14 bases between the germline ends.

The rearrangement links TRBV4-2 to TRBJ1-1, with D tentatively TRBD1 (6 bases). This clonotype was sampled from a man in his 70s with urothelial cancer. The starting material was PBMCs, obtained around atezolizumab (anti-PD-L1) treatment. The chain's CDR3 is CASSQDLQGGSEAFF. The CDR3 DNA reads TGTGCCAGCAGCCAAGATTTACAGGGCGGTTCTGAAGCTTTCTTT.